This is a list of T cell receptor beta chains from one sample in a study of shared clonotypes between healthy human individuals. TCRdb's copy holds only in-frame clones and misses some; the assay was immunoSEQ multiplex PCR. The profile shows a few million clones, over 85% of them singletons. The sample consisted of naive CD4+ T cells from PBMCs. These receptors were taken from a man aged 18 to 35 in good health. Some clones in this sample may be carry-over from other donors' samples. CDR3s leave out the opening cysteine and the closing phenylalanine or tryptophan.

>TRBV6-5|11|TRBJ1-2
ASSIGGGSGYT
>TRBV9|10|TRBJ2-1
ASSVEGYEQF
>TRBV9|14|TRBJ2-3
ASSVVARGAADTQY
>TRBV29-1|13|TRBJ2-1
SVERLAGVVDEQF
>TRBV28|15|TRBJ2-7
ASSFSAGGPSSYEQY
>TRBV4-1|10|TRBJ2-7
ASSQAGHEQY
>TRBV11-1|9|TRBJ2-3
ASSLAEEEY
>TRBV28|11|TRBJ1-1
ASSLTAETKAF
>TRBV2|12|TRBJ1-2
ASSRETNGGGYT
>TRBV2|13|TRBJ2-3
ASTPGTSGSITQY
>TRBV29-1|13|TRBJ2-2
SVEERDANTGELF
>TRBV25-1|13|TRBJ2-3
ASSTSGGAMNTQY
>TRBV27|12|TRBJ1-1
ASSRDRGGAEAF
>TRBV2|12|TRBJ2-3
ASRSESSTDTQY
>TRBV5-1|12|TRBJ2-5
ASSSGGGGETQY
>TRBV5-1|15|TRBJ1-5
ASSYSPLGQGYQPQH
>TRBV19|17|TRBJ2-3
ASSIGRLLGGSSTDTQY
>TRBV29-1|9|TRBJ1-1
SVDRPTEAF
>TRBV5-1|12|TRBJ2-7
ASSLTGSSYEQY
>TRBV29-1|11|TRBJ1-5
SSSPGVGQPQH
>TRBV29-1|10|TRBJ2-7
SVGTGAGAQY
>TRBV18|12|TRBJ1-2
ASSPGGRDYGYT
>TRBV5-1|11|TRBJ2-7
ASRETGIYEQY
>TRBV5-1|12|TRBJ2-7
ASSLAGNPYEQY